This T cell receptor beta chain was sequenced for a study of T cell changes during pregnancy in multiple sclerosis. Assay used: immunoSEQ multiplex PCR; TCRdb lists only in-frame clones, some missing. The top ten clones hold 4.5% to 5.5% of a sample with roughly 45,000 clones, 85% to 90% of them seen once. This CDR3 has 13 residues. Germline CDR1 SGHNT, CDR2 YYREEE (reference sequence). V lost 4 bases and J lost 5, with 13 bases in between. Turning to this clone: Other DNA sequences in the same sample also yield this CDR3.

This sequence was found in a female donor in good health, enrolled as a control in a pregnancy study. The rearrangement uses TRBV5-4 and TRBJ2-7; D is perhaps TRBD2 (5 bases). The source was peripheral blood, collected in the second trimester of pregnancy. This chain's CDR3 is CASSTGLMDEQYF. The CDR3 coding sequence is TGTGCCAGCAGCACCGGACTCATGGACGAGCAGTACTTC.